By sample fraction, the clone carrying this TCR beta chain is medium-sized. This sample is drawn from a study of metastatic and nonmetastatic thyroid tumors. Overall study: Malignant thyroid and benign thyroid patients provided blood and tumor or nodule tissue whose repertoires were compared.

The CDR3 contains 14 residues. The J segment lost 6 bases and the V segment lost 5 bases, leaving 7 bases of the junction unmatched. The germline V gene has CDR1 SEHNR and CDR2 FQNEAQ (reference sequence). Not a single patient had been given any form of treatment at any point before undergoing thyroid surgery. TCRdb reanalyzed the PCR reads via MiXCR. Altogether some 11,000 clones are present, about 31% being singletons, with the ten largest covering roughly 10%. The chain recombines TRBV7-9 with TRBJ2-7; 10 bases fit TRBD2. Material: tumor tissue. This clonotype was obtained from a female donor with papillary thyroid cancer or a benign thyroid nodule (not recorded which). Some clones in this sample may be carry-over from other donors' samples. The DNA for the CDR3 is TGTGCCAGCAGCACCACTAGCGGGGTCGGCGAGCAGTACTTC. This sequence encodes CASSTTSGVGEQYF.